This T cell receptor (beta chain) was documented in a study of T cell responses to AZD1222 COVID-19 vaccine (dated by TCRdb to about 2021). A note on the overall study: AZD1222 recipients whose second dose came at about 4 weeks and those whose second dose came at about 12 weeks were combined into one group, since spike-specific TCR depth and breadth did not differ between the two schedules. Trial participants were enrolled by age into 18-55, 56-69 and 70-plus year subgroups, with roughly 160, 29 and 62 TCR-sequenced participants respectively. TCR sequencing was performed for 230 to 250 trial participants, of whom some 200 were given two doses of AZD1222 and 26 were given two doses of MenACWY control vaccine. Broad study findings and their caveats: Because no day 14 peak-response samples were available, repertoires were characterized only after the peak T cell response. The 56-69-year group was small, and its depth increase did not reach significance, likely because of low power. Conclusions about previously exposed vaccinees were limited because only six AZD1222 recipients were SARS-CoV-2 seropositive at baseline. Participants were mostly white British, with more females than males. The authors suggested clonal diversity may have been underestimated. CD4 TCRs associated with the vaccine covered the entire spike protein, and the dominant responses were in regions 160-218 and 743-854. Spike-specific TCR breadth and depth rose significantly after two AZD1222 doses compared with day 0 and with MenACWY recipients. Nearly half of unique spike-specific TCRs reportedly recognized epitopes outside regions mutated in the B.1.351 and B.1.1.7 variants.

The CDR3 regions of human TCRbeta chains were analyzed by immunosequencing. In the paper's pipeline: Repertoire TCRs were checked for matches against a reference library of SARS-CoV-2-specific TCRs that had been generated using the MIRA antigen-specificity platform. Breadth was defined as the fraction of unique TCRs that were SARS-CoV-2-associated, and depth was defined as the fraction of total T cells that were SARS-CoV-2-associated. Each spike-specific TCR was assigned to its reactive spike region and to a CD4 or CD8 class using the MIRA data. Log10-transformed breadth and depth values were compared by one-way ANOVA with Sidak's multiple comparisons tests. Sourced from immuneACCESS, this table was stored by TCRdb with only in-frame sequences that have V and J called. A share of the clones is absent; for the studies checked, an unresolved V gene accounts for under half, and the remainder has no known explanation. V and J calls plus clone size are reproduced from that table; the DNA served to infer D and trimming. In all, the sample holds 90,000 to 100,000 clones, and roughly 91% of those were seen once. Roughly 3.5% of the sample comes from the top ten.

With regard to this clone: No cognate antigen has been identified for it. No base-level quality is on record; no much larger clone is a single base apart.

The time point label corresponds to: baseline before first vaccination. The vaccinee samples were drawn from two UK trials, COV001 and COV002, one of which was a single-blind randomized controlled phase 2/3 trial testing AZD1222 (ChAdOx1 nCoV-19) in healthy adults. Trial participant PBMC samples were collected at day 0 and day 28 after the second dose for TCRbeta chain sequencing. Relative to germline, V is 3 bases shorter and J is 2 bases shorter, with 15 bases between their ends. The CDR3 spans 15 residues, from the cysteine through the phenylalanine. The sequence is cut down to CDR3 DNA, 45 bases in frame from base 1. The CDR1 and CDR2 encoded by the germline V gene (reference sequence) are DFQATT and SNEGSKA.

The receptor chain draws on TRBV20-1 and TRBJ2-3; perhaps TRBD2 is the D gene, with 6 bases matching. This sequence originates from an adult in good health. The input for sequencing was peripheral blood, taken on day 0 of AZD1222 vaccination. CDR3 sequence: CSASRSSAITDTQYF. The nucleotide sequence is given as TGCAGTGCTAGTCGATCTAGCGCAATCACAGATACGCAGTATTTT.